Reported below is one T cell receptor (beta chain). An equimolar mix of two oligonucleotides served as the beta constant-region primer for TRBC1 and TRBC2. Nested alpha and beta constant-region primers with the SP2 primer drove four PCR rounds on ligated cDNA. TCRdb re-analysed the UMI-ligation and nested PCR reads in MiXCR, keeping a single row per CDR3 protein. The sample has just over 80,000 distinct CDR3 sequences; about 9.9% are singletons. The entry originates in a study of naive and memory T cell subsets. This CDR3 has 15 amino acids. CDR1 is SGHAT, CDR2 FQNNGV, per germline. V shed 2 bases and J 2 bases; nucleotides not matched to a gene: 4.

The source material was naive CD8+ T cells from blood. The rearrangement links TRBV11-2 to TRBJ2-3; 7 bases are shared with TRBD2. The sequence was collected from a human donor in good health. The CDR3 region is CASSLIWDYTDTQYF. Written as DNA, the CDR3 is TGTGCCAGCAGCTTAATTTGGGACTACACAGATACGCAGTATTTT.